This TCR beta chain was documented in a study of blood T cells in healthy people across ages. Whole-study findings and limits: Correlation between TCR beta diversity and naive T cell percentage was strong. Unknown donor CMV status possibly confounded expanded clonotype changes.

Then a second PCR, running about 6 to 11 cycles, was carried out with a sample-barcoded 5' primer and a J-beta primer mix. A 12-random-nucleotide template-switch adaptor tagged each cDNA molecule. TCRdb itself ran the 5' RACE reads through MiXCR, one entry per CDR3 protein. Altogether approximately 780,000 distinct CDR3 sequences are present, about 26% being singletons, with the ten largest covering under 3%. As regards this clonotype: Its antigen is as yet unknown.

This same sample was also taken into another study, of T cells of mothers and their children. According to that study: The study sampled a few healthy Caucasian mothers and their six children.

This TCR was sampled from a boy between 5 and 17 years old in good health. The sequencing sample was made of blood.

The CDR3 is CASSEVGSEAFF. The CDR3 nucleotides are TGTGCCAGCAGTGAAGTCGGCTCTGAAGCTTTCTTT. The V and J genes are TRBV6-1 and TRBJ1-1; no reliable D call. With 1 base removed from V and 6 bases from J, the gap between germline ends came to 6 bases. CDR1 is MNHNS and CDR2 is SASEGT in the germline V gene. The CDR3 has 12 residues.